Listed below are T cell receptor beta chains from one sample, sequenced in a study of T cell responses to AZD1222 COVID-19 vaccine. Some clones are missing from TCRdb's copy, which holds only in-frame ones; the method was immunoSEQ multiplex PCR. The table includes roughly 99,000 clones, around nine tenths detected once. The source material was peripheral blood, sampled 28 days after the second AZD1222 dose. Receptors were obtained from an adult who received the AZD1222 COVID-19 vaccine. The CDR3 runs from the conserved cysteine through the conserved F or W. The order of the fields is V gene, J gene, clone size, D gene, CDR3 protein, CDR3 DNA. The D gene is left open where the match is weak. Where a row states a size, it is once, few, many or the class of an expanded clone; other rows omit it.

TRBV5-5	TRBJ2-1	once	TRBD2	CASSFRLAGAGTLYNEQFF	TGTGCCAGCAGCTTCCGGCTAGCGGGGGCCGGGACCCTCTACAATGAGCAGTTCTTC
TRBV27	TRBJ1-4	NA	NA	CASSFEAGDEKLFF	TGTGCCAGCAGTTTCGAGGCCGGGGATGAAAAACTGTTTTTT
TRBV19	TRBJ1-2	NA	NA	CASSMESGNLYGYTF	TGTGCCAGTAGTATGGAGTCTGGGAACCTATATGGCTACACCTTC
TRBV4-3	TRBJ1-6	few	TRBD1	CASSQEQGGNSPLHF	TGCGCCAGCAGCCAAGAGCAGGGGGGTAATTCACCCCTCCACTTT
TRBV28	TRBJ1-3	NA	NA	CASSLTGLSSGNTIYF	TGTGCCAGCAGTTTGACAGGCCTAAGCTCTGGAAACACCATATATTTT
TRBV24-1	TRBJ1-2	NA	NA	CATSDFSVSYGYTF	TGTGCCACCAGTGATTTCAGCGTAAGCTATGGCTACACCTTC
TRBV5-4	TRBJ2-1	NA	TRBD2	CASSPRGGADNEQFF	TGTGCCAGCAGCCCCCGGGGGGGGGCAGACAATGAGCAGTTCTTC
TRBV6-6	TRBJ2-7	NA	TRBD1	CASSDRDSSYEQYF	TGTGCCAGCAGTGACCGGGACAGCTCCTACGAGCAGTACTTC
TRBV7-6	TRBJ1-3	NA	TRBD1	CASSQRQGRGNTIYF	TGTGCCAGCAGCCAACGACAGGGGAGGGGAAACACCATATATTTT
TRBV7-6	TRBJ1-6	NA	TRBD1	CASSRDRGYNSPLHF	TGTGCCAGCAGCCGGGACAGGGGTTATAATTCACCCCTCCACTTT
TRBV19	TRBJ2-2	NA	TRBD2	CASSTPSGAPNTGELFF	TGTGCCAGTAGTACGCCTAGCGGGGCTCCGAACACCGGGGAGCTGTTTTTT
TRBV9	TRBJ1-5	NA	TRBD1	CASSVPTGDTGNQPQHF	TGTGCCAGCAGCGTCCCTACAGGGGATACAGGCAATCAGCCCCAGCATTTT
TRBV5-4	TRBJ2-7	NA	NA	CASSLDQVSYEQYF	TGTGCCAGCAGCTTGGACCAGGTGTCCTACGAGCAGTACTTC
TRBV19	TRBJ1-4	NA	TRBD1	CASSIYPRTGDEKLFF	TGTGCCAGTAGTATATACCCGAGGACAGGGGATGAAAAACTGTTTTTT
TRBV11-2	TRBJ2-2	NA	TRBD1	CASSIGQVFRGTGELFF	TGTGCCAGCAGCATCGGACAGGTTTTCAGGGGGACCGGGGAGCTGTTTTTT
TRBV7-9	TRBJ2-5	NA	NA	CASSIRGSQETQYF	TGTGCCAGCAGCATAAGGGGATCCCAAGAGACCCAGTACTTC
TRBV6-6	TRBJ2-1	NA	NA	CASSYSPRGNEQFF	TGTGCCAGCAGTTACTCTCCCCGGGGCAATGAGCAGTTCTTC
TRBV18	TRBJ1-1	NA	NA	CASSPTTGINTEAFF	TGTGCCAGCTCACCAACAACAGGGATAAACACTGAAGCTTTCTTT
TRBV7-2	TRBJ2-1	NA	TRBD2	CASSLSRGLGSYNEQFF	TGTGCCAGCAGCTTAAGTCGGGGACTAGGCTCCTACAATGAGCAGTTCTTC
TRBV5-1	TRBJ1-4	once	NA	CASMGQATNEKLFF	TGCGCCAGCATGGGCCAGGCAACTAATGAAAAACTGTTTTTT
TRBV5-1	TRBJ1-2	NA	NA	CASSLVQNYGYTF	TGCGCCAGCAGCTTGGTACAGAACTATGGCTACACCTTC
TRBV4-2	TRBJ2-7	NA	NA	CASSQEWQGPYEQYF	TGTGCCAGCAGCCAAGAGTGGCAGGGCCCCTACGAGCAGTACTTC
TRBV7-8	TRBJ2-3	few	NA	CASSFSPDRPSSTDTQYF	TGTGCCAGCAGCTTCTCCCCCGACAGGCCCTCTAGCACAGATACGCAGTATTTT
TRBV9	TRBJ2-2	NA	TRBD2	CASSVDGGATGELFF	TGTGCCAGCAGCGTAGACGGGGGGGCCACCGGGGAGCTGTTTTTT
TRBV3-1/TRBV3-2	TRBJ2-3	NA	TRBD2	CASSQDPGGGTDTQYF	TGTGCCAGCAGCCAAGACCCCGGGGGGGGCACAGATACGCAGTATTTT
TRBV10-2	TRBJ2-1	NA	TRBD1	CASQGQVGDEQFF	TGCGCCAGTCAAGGACAGGTCGGTGATGAGCAGTTCTTC
TRBV28	TRBJ1-3	NA	NA	CASSSLRDTIYF	TGTGCCAGCAGTTCCCTTCGAGACACCATATATTTT
TRBV6-5	TRBJ1-3	once	NA	CASKLMTANYF	TGTGCCAGCAAGCTAATGACAGCGAATTATTTT
TRBV7-2	TRBJ2-2	NA	NA	CASSPATSAGTGELFF	TGTGCCAGCAGCCCGGCTACCAGTGCGGGTACCGGGGAGCTGTTTTTT
TRBV7-9	TRBJ1-2	NA	TRBD1	CASSPTPGQNYGYTF	TGTGCCAGCAGCCCCACCCCGGGACAGAACTATGGCTACACCTTC
TRBV4-1	TRBJ1-6	NA	NA	CASSQKGQGGNSPLHF	TGCGCCAGCAGCCAAAAGGGGCAGGGAGGAAATTCACCCCTCCACTTT
TRBV4-1	TRBJ2-1	NA	NA	CASSQPSRARYNEQFF	TGCGCCAGCAGCCAACCGTCTAGGGCCCGTTACAATGAGCAGTTCTTC
TRBV18	TRBJ1-5	NA	NA	CASSATGTNQPQHF	TGTGCCAGCTCAGCAACAGGGACCAATCAGCCCCAGCATTTT
TRBV19	TRBJ2-7	once	NA	CASSIDLTGYYYEQYF	TGTGCCAGTAGTATAGATTTAACAGGCTACTACTACGAGCAGTACTTC
TRBV28	TRBJ1-1	NA	TRBD1	CASSGTGANTEAFF	TGTGCCAGCAGTGGGACAGGGGCGAACACTGAAGCTTTCTTT
TRBV7-9	TRBJ2-2	once	NA	CASSSKDTNTGELFF	TGTGCCAGCAGCTCGAAGGACACCAACACCGGGGAGCTGTTTTTT
TRBV9	TRBJ2-7	NA	NA	CASSVGGLGAYEQYF	TGTGCCAGCAGCGTAGGAGGGCTTGGCGCCTACGAGCAGTACTTC
TRBV6-5	TRBJ1-4	NA	NA	CATGLGATTNEKLFF	TGTGCCACCGGTCTGGGGGCAACAACTAATGAAAAACTGTTTTTT
TRBV12-5	TRBJ1-5	NA	TRBD1	CASGGGQAYNQPQHF	TGTGCTAGTGGTGGGGGACAGGCCTACAATCAGCCCCAGCATTTT
TRBV4-1	TRBJ2-1	once	TRBD1	CASSQDPGQGVYNEQFF	TGCGCCAGCAGCCAAGATCCCGGACAGGGGGTTTACAATGAGCAGTTCTTC
TRBV20-1	TRBJ2-2	NA	NA	CSASLVPTGELFF	TGCAGTGCTAGTCTGGTACCCACCGGGGAGCTGTTTTTT
TRBV14	TRBJ2-3	NA	NA	CASSQDGASRSTDTQYF	TGTGCCAGCAGCCAAGATGGCGCTAGCAGGTCCACCGATACGCAGTATTTT
TRBV11-3	TRBJ1-6	medium-sized	NA	CASSSGGRGPLHF	TGTGCCAGCAGCTCGGGGGGTCGGGGACCCCTCCACTTT
TRBV7-9	TRBJ2-4	NA	TRBD2	CASSFSGVAKNIQYF	TGTGCCAGCAGCTTTAGCGGGGTCGCCAAAAACATTCAGTACTTC
TRBV3-1/TRBV3-2	TRBJ2-5	NA	NA	CASSHSFKVGSQETQYF	TGTGCCAGCAGCCATAGCTTCAAGGTCGGCAGCCAAGAGACCCAGTACTTC
TRBV7-3	TRBJ2-6	NA	NA	CASSSRDIHYPSSGANVLTF	TGTGCCAGCAGCTCGAGGGATATCCACTACCCCAGCTCTGGGGCCAACGTCCTGACTTTC
TRBV3-1/TRBV3-2	TRBJ2-2	NA	TRBD2	CASSPGHGGGAGELFF	TGTGCCAGCAGCCCGGGGCATGGCGGGGGGGCCGGGGAGCTGTTTTTT
TRBV19	TRBJ2-6	NA	NA	CASTSPRDGANVLTF	TGTGCCAGTACCTCCCCGAGGGATGGGGCCAACGTCCTGACTTTC
TRBV19	TRBJ2-7	few	TRBD1	CASSRGGSGSSYEQYF	TGTGCCAGTAGTCGAGGGGGCAGTGGAAGCTCCTACGAGCAGTACTTC